This TCR beta chain was documented in a study of regulatory T cells in long-lasting Graves disease. At the level of the study: Over 5 years of antithyroid drugs with positive TSH receptor antibodies was taken to mean persistent Graves' disease.

This clonotype was recorded at least ten times. No antigen is known for it. Arm-PCR of CDR3 regions and iRepertoire HTBI primers were used to build TCR beta libraries. TCRdb used MiXCR to reprocess the multiplex PCR reads, holding one entry per CDR3 protein. The sample consists of 450,000 or so distinct CDR3 sequences, about 20% of them appearing once. Findings and caveats of the study: TCR diversity in persistent Graves' patients was below that of newly diagnosed ones.

Germline V gene sequence: CDR1 SGHKS, CDR2 YYEKEE (reference sequence). The CDR3 length is 14 residues. V was cut by 4 bases and J by 6 bases, with 16 bases left in between. Time point denoted: persistent/refractory GD, antithyroid drugs over 5 years with positive TRAb. The TCR library was made from RNA extracted from PBMCs. The source is a female donor with Graves disease. Sequences were derived from peripheral blood mononuclear cells (PBMCs), sampled when the disease was refractory, from a patient treated with antithyroid drugs. This chain uses TRBV5-5 with TRBJ2-5; D uncertain. CDR3 region: CASSRPFSRKTQYF. In nucleotides, the CDR3 is TGTGCCAGCAGCCGGCCATTCAGTCGGAAGACCCAGTACTTC.